These 31 T cell receptor beta chains came from one sample sequenced in a study of graft-versus-host responses after intestinal transplantation. Produced via immunoSEQ multiplex PCR; TCRdb's table is partial and in-frame only. The sample carries 75,000 to 95,000 clones, approximately 94% recorded once. These receptors have no known antigen. The sequencing used unstimulated CD8+ T cells sorted from spleen or lymph node cells, collected before intestinal transplant. All receptors come from a human donor who received an intestinal transplant.

The chain carries TRBV4-3 and TRBJ2-3; possibly TRBD2 for D (5 bases). Germline CDR1 and CDR2: LGHNA and YSLEER. Trimming cost V 5 bases and J 6 bases, with 12 bases left between them. This CDR3 has 13 amino acids. CDR3 nucleotides: TGCGCCAGCAGCACCCTAGCTAGCGATACGCAGTATTTT. Protein sequence: CASSTLASDTQYF.

This clone was recorded only once. The rearrangement links TRBV5-1 to TRBJ2-1, with no clear D. Germline CDR1 is SGHRS and CDR2 is YFSETQ. Trimming left V 7 bases short and J 7 bases short, with 9 bases between. The CDR3 loop spans 11 amino acids. The CDR3 nucleotides are TGCGCCAGCTCCCTGTCGAATGAGCAGTTCTTC. It translates to CASSLSNEQFF.

This chain links TRBV4-3 with TRBJ2-7; D possibly corresponds to TRBD1 (5 bases). Per germline, CDR1 LGHNA and CDR2 YSLEER. This CDR3 has 13 residues. Trimming cost V 0 bases and J 2 bases, with 5 bases left between them. This chain's CDR3 is CASSQDRAYEQYF. CDR3 nucleotide sequence: TGCGCCAGCAGCCAAGACAGGGCCTACGAGCAGTACTTC.

The chain joins TRBV6-1 to TRBJ2-7, with 9 bases matching TRBD2. Unmatched junction bases numbered 5, after V lost 1 base and J lost 4 bases. This CDR3 spans 15 amino acids. Germline CDR1 and CDR2: MNHNS and SASEGT. CDR3 DNA: TGTGCCAGCAGTGAAGAGCGCGGGGGGGCGTACGAGCAGTACTTC. This codes for CASSEERGGAYEQYF.

V and J are TRBV7-6 and TRBJ2-1; 8 bases align to TRBD1. The CDR3 runs to 16 residues. The trim removed 0 bases at V and 8 bases at J, leaving 9 bases unmatched. Per germline, CDR1 SGHVS and CDR2 FNYEAQ. The chain's CDR3 is CASSLAPTGGSDEQFF. In DNA, the CDR3 is TGTGCCAGCAGCTTAGCGCCAACAGGGGGTTCTGATGAGCAGTTCTTC.

The rearrangement uses TRBV19 and TRBJ1-5, with unresolved D. V was clipped by 3 bases and J by 0 bases, with 18 bases between them. The CDR3 covers 18 residues. CDR1 and CDR2 (germline): LNHDA, SQIVND (reference sequence). CDR3 DNA sequence: TGTGCCAGTAGTATCCCAGAGACGGATTACTATAGCAATCAGCCCCAGCATTTT. This gives the protein CASSIPETDYYSNQPQHF.

The CDR3 spells CASSLTGTGRLNTEAFF. The CDR3 nucleotides read TGTGCCAGCAGCTTGACCGGGACAGGCCGATTGAACACTGAAGCTTTCTTT. The rearrangement joins TRBV13 to TRBJ1-1; TRBD1 matches at 8 bases. There are 17 residues in the CDR3. Trimming removed 3 bases from V and 0 bases from J; junction bases left unmatched: 9. From germline, CDR1 is PRHDT and CDR2 FYEKMQ (reference sequence).

This chain joins TRBV4-3 and TRBJ2-5, with D possibly TRBD2 on 5 matching bases. Germline CDR1 and CDR2: LGHNA and YSLEER. Trimming took 6 bases from V and 3 from J, leaving 14 bases between them. This CDR3 region has 14 residues. CDR3 DNA sequence: TGCGCCAGCAGTCTAAGCCTCGGGGAAGAGACCCAGTACTTC. Amino acids: CASSLSLGEETQYF.

CDR3 coding DNA: TGTGCCAGTAGTATCGGGAGCGCGACCTCCTACAATGAGCAGTTCTTC. This encodes CASSIGSATSYNEQFF. The rearrangement uses TRBV19 and TRBJ2-1, with D maybe TRBD2 (6 bases). This CDR3 has 16 residues. The germline V and J ends were trimmed by 3 bases and 0 bases, with 12 bases remaining between them. The germline CDR1 and CDR2 sequences are LNHDA and SQIVND (reference sequence).

The count of this clone is one. The chain is built from TRBV13 and TRBJ2-7; 10 bases are a match to TRBD1. CDR3 length equals 13 residues. V lost 6 bases, J lost 4 bases, and 3 bases stayed unmatched. Germline V lookup: CDR1 PRHDT, CDR2 FYEKMQ (reference sequence). DNA for the CDR3: TGTGCCAGCAGGGACAGGGGGAGATACGAGCAGTACTTC. Its protein is CASRDRGRYEQYF.

The rearrangement links TRBV5-6 to TRBJ1-6; possibly TRBD1 for D (6 bases). The V end lost 0 bases, the J end lost 4 bases, and 8 bases lay between the germline ends. The CDR3 covers 15 residues. The germline V gene has CDR1 SGHDT and CDR2 YYEEEE. CDR3 bases: TGTGCCAGCAGCTTGGCCCAGGGGTATAATTCACCCCTCCACTTT. As protein: CASSLAQGYNSPLHF.

The chain has TRBV15 and TRBJ1-1; D gene ambiguous. CDR1 LNHNV and CDR2 YYDKDF come from the germline V gene (reference sequence). The CDR3 extends over 14 amino acids. The ends were cut back, 1 base at V and 3 bases at J, with 9 bases in the middle. CDR3 coding DNA: TGTGCCACCAGCAGAGCCTATACGGACACTGAAGCTTTCTTT. Translating it yields CATSRAYTDTEAFF.

V usage is TRBV11-2 and J usage is TRBJ1-1; D ambiguous. The CDR3 loop spans 13 amino acids. Germline loops: CDR1 SGHAT, CDR2 FQNNGV. V gave up 1 base and J gave up 6 bases, with 9 bases separating them. CDR3 DNA sequence: TGTGCCAGCAGCTTAGCCGGCAGGCCTGAAGCTTTCTTT. This translates into CASSLAGRPEAFF.

V is TRBV7-9 and J is TRBJ2-7; 8 bases fit TRBD2. Germline V gives CDR1 SEHNR, CDR2 FQNEAQ (reference sequence). The ends lost 5 bases at V and 3 bases at J; junction bases unmatched: 6. The CDR3 covers 14 residues. The CDR3 coding sequence is TGTGCCAGCAGCGCCGCGGGGGGCAACTACGAGCAGTACTTC. It specifies CASSAAGGNYEQYF.

This clone was observed a single time. V is TRBV11-2 and J is TRBJ2-5, with D unresolved. The CDR3 length is 14 residues. Per the germline V gene, CDR1 is SGHAT and CDR2 is FQNNGV. Trimming cost V 2 bases and J 1 base, with 8 bases left between them. This chain's CDR3 is CASSLLGLQETQYF. For the CDR3, the DNA is TGTGCCAGCAGCTTACTGGGCCTCCAAGAGACCCAGTACTTC.

The CDR3 DNA sequence: TGCAGCGTTAGGTTGACCGGCGTCGAGGTATGGACTGAAGCTTTCTTT. This codes for CSVRLTGVEVWTEAFF. The rearrangement links TRBV29-1 to TRBJ1-1, with no clear D. The germline gives CDR1 SQVTM, CDR2 ANQGSEA. V was pared by 5 bases and J by 5 bases, with 24 bases between. This CDR3 spans 16 amino acids. Filled out from reference TRBV29-1 and TRBJ1-1, the complete variable domain reads SAVISQKPSRDICQRGTSLTIQCQVDSQVTMMFWYRQQPGQSLTLIATANQGSEATYESGFVIDKFPISRPNLTFSTLTVSNMSPEDSSIYLCSVRLTGVEVWTEAFFGQGTRLTVV.

The chain links TRBV11-3 to TRBJ2-7; a possible D gene is TRBD2 (6 bases). The CDR3 contains 14 residues. V lost 4 bases and J 1 base, leaving 11 bases between the germline ends. Germline V gene lookup returns CDR1 SGHNT and CDR2 YENEEA. The CDR3 is CASSSGLISYEQYF. Here the CDR3 DNA reads TGTGCCAGCAGCTCTGGACTAATTTCCTACGAGCAGTACTTC. The full variable domain, completed using reference TRBV11-3 and TRBJ2-7, is EAGVVQSPRYKIIEKKQPVAFWCNPISGHNTLYWYLQNLGQGPELLIRYENEEAVDDSQLPKDRFSAERLKGVDSTLKIQPAELGDSAVYLCASSSGLISYEQYFGPGTRLTVT.

This clone came up once. This rearrangement joins TRBV4-3 to TRBJ2-7; TRBD1 agrees at 7 bases. V lost 0 bases to trimming and J lost 6 bases; unmatched junction nucleotides: 5. The length of the CDR3 is 14 residues. Looked up from germline, CDR1 is LGHNA and CDR2 is YSLEER. The DNA of the CDR3 is TGCGCCAGCAGCCAAGATAGGCAGGGGGTCGAGCAGTACTTC. Translating gives CASSQDRQGVEQYF.

This chain joins TRBV2 and TRBJ1-2; D is possibly TRBD1 (5 bases). CDR3 length: 16 residues. V lost 2 bases and J lost 0, with 13 bases in between. Germline CDR1 and CDR2: SNHLY and FYNNEI. The CDR3 DNA reads TGTGCCAGCAGTGAAAACCCGATAGGGGCTAACTATGGCTACACCTTC. Residues: CASSENPIGANYGYTF. The variable domain in full, completed from reference TRBV2 and TRBJ1-2, reads EPEVTQTPSHQVTQMGQEVILRCVPISNHLYFYWYRQILGQKVEFLVSFYNNEISEKSEIFDDQFSVERPDGSNFTLKIRSTKLEDSAMYFCASSENPIGANYGYTFGSGTRLTVV.

The chain uses TRBV6-1 and TRBJ1-2; D call uncertain. Trimming shortened V by 10 bases and J by 2 bases, and 11 bases separated the two germline ends. The V gene's germline CDR1 is MNHNS and CDR2 SASEGT. The CDR3 is 12 residues long. CDR3 sequence reads: CATGEGNYGYTF. In DNA, the CDR3 is TGTGCCACTGGGGAGGGAAACTATGGCTACACCTTC.

V gene TRBV10-1 combines with J gene TRBJ2-5; the D is unclear. This CDR3 has 13 amino acids. The germline V gene encodes CDR1 WNHNN and CDR2 SYGVQD (reference sequence). Deletions cut 2 bases from V and 5 bases from J, with 9 bases between. The DNA of the CDR3 is TGCGCCAGCAGTGAGACGCGTTTGGAGACCCAGTACTTC. Protein: CASSETRLETQYF.

V gene TRBV19 combines with J gene TRBJ2-6, with 8 bases matching TRBD1. The germline gives CDR1 LNHDA, CDR2 SQIVND (reference sequence). The CDR3 covers 15 residues. V was pared by 6 bases and J by 4 bases, with 5 bases of the junction left unmatched. Written as DNA, the CDR3 is TGTGCCAGTAGAAAGACAGGGGTCGGGGCCAACGTCCTGACTTTC. It translates to CASRKTGVGANVLTF.

V and J are TRBV7-6 and TRBJ2-5; 7 nucleotides match TRBD1. The DNA end lines up better with TRBJ2-7; the J call may be wrong. This CDR3 is built from 16 residues. CDR1 and CDR2 from the germline V gene are SGHVS and FNYEAQ. This chain's CDR3 is CASSPTPGQATYEQYF. DNA for the CDR3: TGTGCCAGCAGCCCGACCCCCGGACAGGCCACCTACGAGCAGTACTTC.

The V gene is TRBV5-1, the J gene TRBJ2-3, with 11 bases fitting TRBD2. The V and J ends lost 4 bases and 0 bases, in that order; junction bases with no gene match: 4. CDR1 is SGHRS and CDR2 is YFSETQ in the germline V gene. This CDR3 has 16 amino acids. This CDR3 is CASSPLAGGSTDTQYF. In DNA, the CDR3 is TGCGCCAGCAGCCCGCTAGCGGGGGGTAGCACAGATACGCAGTATTTT.

The CDR3 here is CASSSGNYHYEQYF. For the CDR3, the DNA is TGTGCCAGTAGTTCGGGGAACTATCACTACGAGCAGTACTTC. The chain carries TRBV19 and TRBJ2-7; tentatively, D is TRBD2 (5 bases). CDR3 length equals 14 residues. Germline lookup yields CDR1 LNHDA and CDR2 SQIVND (reference sequence). Between the trimmed V and J ends, which lost 5 bases and 3 bases, there was a span of 14 bases.

The chain recombines TRBV18 with TRBJ2-7; 9 bases fit TRBD1. V dropped 8 bases and J dropped 0; count of bases not matched to a gene: 8. The CDR3 totals 15 residues. Germline V gives CDR1 KGHSH, CDR2 LQKENI. CDR3 nucleotide sequence: TGTGCCAGCACCCCCGACAGGGGGAGCTCCTACGAGCAGTACTTC. Amino acid sequence: CASTPDRGSSYEQYF.

The genes are TRBV23-1 and TRBJ1-2, with a possible D match to TRBD1 (6 bases). TRBV23-1 counts as an open reading frame of uncertain function. V was shortened by 6 bases and J by 1 base, with 15 bases between the two germline ends. The CDR3 extends over 15 amino acids. CDR3 nucleotide sequence: TGCGCCAGCAGAATCCCCCGGGACAATAACTATGGCTACACCTTC. Translating gives CASRIPRDNNYGYTF.

The chain couples TRBV6-1 to TRBJ2-7, with 9 bases aligning to TRBD2. Germline values: CDR1 MNHNS, CDR2 SASEGT. V lost 2 bases to trimming and J lost 0 bases; unmatched junction nucleotides: 5. The CDR3 loop spans 16 amino acids. CDR3 sequence: CASSEWGGGASYEQYF. Here the CDR3 DNA reads TGTGCCAGCAGTGAATGGGGCGGGGGGGCCTCCTACGAGCAGTACTTC.

This chain links TRBV4-1 with TRBJ1-1; no clear D gene. The V end was cut by 0 bases, the J end by 4 bases, with 12 bases between. CDR1 and CDR2 (germline): MGHRA, YSYEKL. The CDR3 contains 15 residues. As DNA, the CDR3 is TGCGCCAGCAGCCAAGATAGGTCGGGGTCCACTGAAGCTTTCTTT. It codes for CASSQDRSGSTEAFF.

This chain connects TRBV29-1 to TRBJ1-2; no definite D call. CDR3 size: 10 residues. CDR1 and CDR2 (germline): SQVTM, ANQGSEA. Trimming shortened V by 4 bases and J by 6 bases, and 6 bases separated the two germline ends. CDR3 nucleotide sequence: TGCAGCGTTGGACGGGATGGCTACACCTTC. Translation: CSVGRDGYTF.

This clone occurred once. The J gene is TRBJ2-2, the V gene TRBV9, with D perhaps matching TRBD1 (6 bases). The CDR3 spans 18 residues. CDR1 is SGDLS and CDR2 is YYNGEE in the germline V gene. The V end was cut by 4 bases, the J end by 3 bases, with 22 bases between. The CDR3 sequence is CASSPWGATGIDTGELFF. CDR3 nucleotides: TGTGCCAGCAGCCCTTGGGGAGCCACAGGGATCGACACCGGGGAGCTGTTTTTT.